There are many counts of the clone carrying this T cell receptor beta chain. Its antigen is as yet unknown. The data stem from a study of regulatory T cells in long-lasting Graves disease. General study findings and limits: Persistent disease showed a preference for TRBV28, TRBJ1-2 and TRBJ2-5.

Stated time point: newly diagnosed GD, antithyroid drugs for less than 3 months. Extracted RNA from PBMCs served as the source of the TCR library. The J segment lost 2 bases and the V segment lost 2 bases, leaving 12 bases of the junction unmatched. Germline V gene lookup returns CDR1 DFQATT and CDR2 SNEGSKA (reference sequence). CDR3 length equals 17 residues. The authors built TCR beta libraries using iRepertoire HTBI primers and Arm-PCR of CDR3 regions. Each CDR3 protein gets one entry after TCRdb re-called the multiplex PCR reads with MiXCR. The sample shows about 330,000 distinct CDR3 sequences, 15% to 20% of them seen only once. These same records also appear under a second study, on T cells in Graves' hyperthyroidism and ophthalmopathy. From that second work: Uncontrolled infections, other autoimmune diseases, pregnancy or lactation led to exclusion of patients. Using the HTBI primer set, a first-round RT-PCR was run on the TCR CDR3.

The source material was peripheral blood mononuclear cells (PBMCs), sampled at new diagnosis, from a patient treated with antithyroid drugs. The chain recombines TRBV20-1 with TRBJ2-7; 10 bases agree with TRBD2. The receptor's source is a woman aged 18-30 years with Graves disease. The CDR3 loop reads CSARHTSGVSTPYEQYF. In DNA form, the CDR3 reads TGCAGTGCTAGACACACTAGCGGGGTCTCCACACCCTACGAGCAGTACTTC.